This TCR beta chain is from a study of OX40 agonist ivuxolimab in advanced cancers. J lost 7 bases, V lost 5 bases, and 3 bases had no gene match. The germline V gene has CDR1 MDHEN and CDR2 SYDVKM. This CDR3 region has 14 residues. Produced via immunoSEQ multiplex PCR; TCRdb's table is partial and in-frame only. Among 14,000 or so clones listed, more than 75% were seen once. The sequence was obtained from an adult with an advanced solid tumor such as melanoma, head and neck, liver or kidney cancer. The J gene is TRBJ1-4, the V gene TRBV28; 11 nucleotides agree with TRBD1. The material was CD4+ or CD8+ T cells sorted from blood, obtained in a trial of the OX40 agonist ivuxolimab. This CDR3 is CASSLDRGPEKLFF. The CDR3 DNA reads TGTGCCAGCAGTCTGGACAGGGGGCCTGAAAAACTGTTTTTT.